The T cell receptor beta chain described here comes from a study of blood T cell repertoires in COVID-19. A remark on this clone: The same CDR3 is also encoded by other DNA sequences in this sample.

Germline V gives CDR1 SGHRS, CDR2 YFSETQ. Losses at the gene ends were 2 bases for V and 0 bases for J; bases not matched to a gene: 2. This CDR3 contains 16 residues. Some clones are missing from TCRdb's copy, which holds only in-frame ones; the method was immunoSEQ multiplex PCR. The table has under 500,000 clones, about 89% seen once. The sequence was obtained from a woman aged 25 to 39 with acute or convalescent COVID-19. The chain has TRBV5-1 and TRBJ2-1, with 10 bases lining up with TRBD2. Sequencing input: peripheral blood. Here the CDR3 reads CASSLAGGSSYNEQFF. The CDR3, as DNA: TGCGCCAGCAGCTTAGCGGGGGGGAGCTCCTACAATGAGCAGTTCTTC.